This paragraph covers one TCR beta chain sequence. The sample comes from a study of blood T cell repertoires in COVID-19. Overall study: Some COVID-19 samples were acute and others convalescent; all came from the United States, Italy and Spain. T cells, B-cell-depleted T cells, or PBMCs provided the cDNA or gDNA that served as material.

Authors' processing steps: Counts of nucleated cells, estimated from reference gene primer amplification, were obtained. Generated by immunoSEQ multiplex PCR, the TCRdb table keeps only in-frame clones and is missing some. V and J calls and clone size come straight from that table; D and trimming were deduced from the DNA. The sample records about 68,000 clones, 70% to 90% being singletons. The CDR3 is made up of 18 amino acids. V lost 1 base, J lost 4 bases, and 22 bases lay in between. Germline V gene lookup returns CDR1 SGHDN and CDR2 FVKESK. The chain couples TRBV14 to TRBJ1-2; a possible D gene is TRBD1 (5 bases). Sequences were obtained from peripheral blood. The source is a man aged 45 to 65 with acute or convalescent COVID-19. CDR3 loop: CASSQGGSGLAFGYGYTF. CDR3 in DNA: TGTGCCAGCAGCCAAGGGGGATCAGGGCTGGCATTCGGCTATGGCTACACCTTC.